This section outlines one TCR beta chain sequence together with its context. Its antigen is not known. TCRdb ran MiXCR on the reads and lists one entry per CDR3 protein. The table lists about 360,000 distinct CDR3 sequences, 18% of them singletons, with roughly 8.7% in the top ten. This entry comes from a study of T cell repertoires in cytomegalovirus infection. The wider study: A matching HLA type, together with CMV infection, was signaled by public TCR beta signatures. Notes on the study in general: Cumulative frequency of public TCR beta families picked out carriers of CMV plus the relevant HLA. It was HLA-C-restricted CMV-specific TCR beta clonotypes that dominated the response ex vivo.

Input material: PBMCs. The sequence came from a human donor in good health (CMV status not recorded). Some clones in this sample may be carry-over from other donors' samples.

The CDR3 loop is CASSALRGSRTDTQYF. DNA of the CDR3: TGTGCCAGCTCAGCCCTACGGGGGTCCCGCACAGATACGCAGTATTTT. The chain has TRBV18 and TRBJ2-3; maybe TRBD2 (6 bases). Trimming cost V 5 bases and J 1 base, with 16 bases left between them. The CDR3 is 16 residues long. CDR1 is KGHSH and CDR2 is LQKENI in the germline V gene.